This section outlines one T cell receptor beta chain sequence together with its context. Its antigen is as yet unknown. Trimming stripped 0 bases from V and 4 bases from J, with 13 bases between. Germline CDR1 is SGHTS and CDR2 is YDEGEE. This CDR3 comprises 15 residues. These data are taken from a study of cytomegalovirus exposure and HLA in healthy donors. Study-wide results and caveats: One variant, a missense change in DCLRE1C, was linked in a later analysis to TCR beta V- and J-gene trimming. Among TCR sequences, most were rare, though some public TCRs appeared in many donors. Sequencing depth roughly uniform across donors was assumed in presence/absence analyses.

60 Vbeta and 13 Jbeta primers were used in PCR. Generated by immunoSEQ multiplex PCR, the TCRdb table keeps only in-frame clones and is missing some. The data contain more than 110,000 clones, around 81% of them seen just once; the ten biggest clones take up less than 3%. This TCR was recovered from a man aged 50-60 years in good health and CMV-seronegative. V gene TRBV5-8 combines with J gene TRBJ1-2, with unresolved D. Specimen: PBMCs. CDR3: CASSLGRAGAYGYTF. Here the CDR3 DNA reads TGTGCCAGCAGCTTGGGACGGGCGGGCGCCTATGGCTACACCTTC.